This TCR beta chain was sequenced for a study of human T cells and chemical hapten exposure. The time point here: pre-sensitization, week 0. Stated treatment: therapeutic diphenylcyclopropenone sensitization with weekly scalp DPC. Germline values: CDR1 MNHEY, CDR2 SVGAGI. V shed 5 bases and J shed 3 bases, with 16 bases lying between them. CDR3 size: 16 residues. The library tagged individual cDNA molecules with unique molecular identifiers. Via MiXCR, TCRdb re-called the RACE reads, giving one row per CDR3 protein. The sample lists fewer than 350,000 distinct CDR3 sequences; roughly 8% were seen once. The study, taken as a whole, reports: Following DPC sensitization, TCRs present above 1 in 1000 frequency showed no change.

Worth noting for this clonotype: The target antigen is unknown.

The material was whole blood, obtained in connection with sensitization to the hapten diphenylcyclopropenone (DPC). The rearrangement uses TRBV6-5 and TRBJ2-2; tentative D call: TRBD2 (6 bases). The receptor comes from a man younger than 35 with alopecia areata. Some clones in this sample may be carry-over from other donors' samples. The CDR3 bases are TGTGCCAGCAGTACTTGGAGGGGCTCCGACACCGGGGAGCTGTTTTTT. Protein product: CASSTWRGSDTGELFF.